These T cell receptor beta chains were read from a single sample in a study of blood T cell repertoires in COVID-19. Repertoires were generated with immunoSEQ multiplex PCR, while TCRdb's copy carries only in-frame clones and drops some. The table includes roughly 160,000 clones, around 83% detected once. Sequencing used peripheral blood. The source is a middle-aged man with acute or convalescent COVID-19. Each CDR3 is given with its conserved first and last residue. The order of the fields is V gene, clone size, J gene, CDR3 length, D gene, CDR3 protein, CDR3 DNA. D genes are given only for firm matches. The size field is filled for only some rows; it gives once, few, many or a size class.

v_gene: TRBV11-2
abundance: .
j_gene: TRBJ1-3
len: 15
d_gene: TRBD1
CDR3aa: CASSSGQYSGNTIYF
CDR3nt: TGTGCCAGCAGCTCGGGACAGTACTCTGGAAACACCATATATTTT

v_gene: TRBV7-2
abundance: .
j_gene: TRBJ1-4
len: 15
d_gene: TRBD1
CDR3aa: CASSLSGTGNEKLFF
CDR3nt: TGTGCCAGCAGCTTGTCCGGGACAGGAAATGAAAAACTGTTTTTT

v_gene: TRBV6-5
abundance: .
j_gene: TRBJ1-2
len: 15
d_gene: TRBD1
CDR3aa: CASSRGGQGAYGYTF
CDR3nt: TGTGCCAGCAGTCGCGGAGGACAGGGGGCGTATGGCTACACCTTC

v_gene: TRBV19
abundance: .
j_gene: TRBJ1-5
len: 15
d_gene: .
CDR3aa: CASSNDGDGNQPQHF
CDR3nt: TGTGCCAGTAGTAATGACGGGGATGGCAATCAGCCCCAGCATTTT

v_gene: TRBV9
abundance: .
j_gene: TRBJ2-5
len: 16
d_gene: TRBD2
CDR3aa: CASSVDVAGVQETQYF
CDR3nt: TGTGCCAGCAGCGTAGACGTAGCGGGGGTTCAAGAGACCCAGTACTTC

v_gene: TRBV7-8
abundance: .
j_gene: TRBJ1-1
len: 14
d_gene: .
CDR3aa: CASSPGHANTEAFF
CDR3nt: TGTGCCAGCAGCCCGGGACACGCGAACACTGAAGCTTTCTTT

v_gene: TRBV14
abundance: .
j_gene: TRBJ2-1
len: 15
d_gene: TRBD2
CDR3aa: CASSIRRGLNNEQFF
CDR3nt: TGTGCCAGCAGCATCCGGCGGGGACTAAACAATGAGCAGTTCTTC

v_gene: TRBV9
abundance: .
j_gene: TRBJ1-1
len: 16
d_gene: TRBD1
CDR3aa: CASSVGTGGLNTEAFF
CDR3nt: TGTGCCAGCAGCGTAGGGACAGGGGGCCTGAACACTGAAGCTTTCTTT

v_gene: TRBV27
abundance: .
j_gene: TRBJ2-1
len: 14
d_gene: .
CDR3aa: CASMRGGQNNEQFF
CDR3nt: TGTGCCAGCATGAGGGGGGGCCAAAACAATGAGCAGTTCTTC

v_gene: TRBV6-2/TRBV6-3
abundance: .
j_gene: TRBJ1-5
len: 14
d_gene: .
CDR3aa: CASSYSIGNQPQHF
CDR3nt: TGTGCCAGCAGTTACTCGATAGGCAATCAGCCCCAGCATTTT

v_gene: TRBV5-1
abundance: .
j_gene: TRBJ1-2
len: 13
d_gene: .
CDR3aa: CASSFTGFGGYTF
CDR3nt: TGCGCCAGCAGTTTCACAGGTTTCGGGGGCTACACCTTC

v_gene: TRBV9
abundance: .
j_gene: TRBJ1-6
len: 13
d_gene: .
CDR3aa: CASSVEPGTPLHF
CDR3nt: TGTGCCAGCAGCGTAGAGCCGGGAACCCCCCTCCACTTT

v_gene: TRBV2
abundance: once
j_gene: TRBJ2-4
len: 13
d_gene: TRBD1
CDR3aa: CASQNDRGNIQYF
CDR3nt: TGTGCCAGCCAGAACGACAGGGGAAACATTCAGTACTTC

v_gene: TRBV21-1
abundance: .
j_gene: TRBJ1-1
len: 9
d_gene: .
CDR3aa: CASSREAFF
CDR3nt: TGTGCCAGCAGCCGGGAAGCTTTCTTT

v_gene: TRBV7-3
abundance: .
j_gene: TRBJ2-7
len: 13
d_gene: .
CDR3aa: CASSLREESEQYF
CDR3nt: TGTGCCAGCAGCCTCAGGGAGGAGAGCGAGCAGTACTTC

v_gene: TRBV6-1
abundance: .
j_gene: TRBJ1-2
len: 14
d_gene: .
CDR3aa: CASSEKSTNHGYTF
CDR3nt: TGTGCCAGCAGTGAAAAGTCAACTAACCATGGCTACACCTTC

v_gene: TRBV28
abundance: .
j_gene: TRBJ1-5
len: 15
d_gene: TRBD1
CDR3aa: CASSRRGQGKQPQHF
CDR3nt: TGTGCCAGCAGTCGACGTGGACAGGGTAAGCAGCCCCAGCATTTT

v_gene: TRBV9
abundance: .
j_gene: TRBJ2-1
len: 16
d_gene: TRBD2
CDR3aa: CASSPLAGASYNEQFF
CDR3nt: TGTGCCAGCAGCCCCTTAGCGGGGGCCTCCTACAATGAGCAGTTCTTC

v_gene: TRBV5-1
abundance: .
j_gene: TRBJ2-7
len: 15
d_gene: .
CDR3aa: CASSLNGGSSYEQYF
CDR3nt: TGCGCCAGCAGCTTGAATGGGGGGAGCTCCTACGAGCAGTACTTC

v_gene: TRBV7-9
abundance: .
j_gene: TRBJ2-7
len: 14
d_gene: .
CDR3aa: CASSLPSGGGMQYF
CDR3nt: TGTGCCAGCAGCCTCCCATCTGGGGGCGGAATGCAGTACTTC

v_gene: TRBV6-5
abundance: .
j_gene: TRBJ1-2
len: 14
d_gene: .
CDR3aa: CASSPTHFDYGYTF
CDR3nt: TGTGCCAGCAGCCCCACCCACTTTGACTATGGCTACACCTTC

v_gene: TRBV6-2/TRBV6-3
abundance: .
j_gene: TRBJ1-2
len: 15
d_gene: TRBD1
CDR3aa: CASSLHPTGTGGYTF
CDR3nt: TGTGCCAGCAGTTTACATCCAACAGGGACAGGTGGCTACACCTTC

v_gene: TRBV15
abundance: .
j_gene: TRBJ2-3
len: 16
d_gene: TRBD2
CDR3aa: CATSRGLAGTTDTQYF
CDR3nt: TGTGCCACCAGCAGGGGACTAGCGGGTACCACAGATACGCAGTATTTT

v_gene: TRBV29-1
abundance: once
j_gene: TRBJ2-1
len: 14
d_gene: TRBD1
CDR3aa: CSVDRGQGDNEQFF
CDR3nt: TGCAGCGTTGACCGTGGGCAGGGGGACAATGAGCAGTTCTTC

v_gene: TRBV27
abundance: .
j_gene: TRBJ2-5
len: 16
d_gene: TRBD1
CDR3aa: CASSFRWDRRQGTQYF
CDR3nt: TGTGCCAGCAGTTTCCGTTGGGACAGGCGCCAGGGGACCCAGTACTTC

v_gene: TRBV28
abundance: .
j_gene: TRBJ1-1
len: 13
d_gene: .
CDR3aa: CASSPRGATEAFF
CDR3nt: TGTGCCAGCAGTCCCCGGGGGGCCACTGAAGCTTTCTTT

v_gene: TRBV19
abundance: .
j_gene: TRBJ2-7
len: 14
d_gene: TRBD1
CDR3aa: CASSRRQGGYEQYF
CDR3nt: TGTGCCAGTAGCCGTCGACAGGGCGGGTACGAGCAGTACTTC

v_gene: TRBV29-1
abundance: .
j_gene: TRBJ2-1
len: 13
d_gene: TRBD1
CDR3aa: CSVGQAPYNEQFF
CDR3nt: TGCAGCGTAGGACAGGCCCCCTACAATGAGCAGTTCTTC

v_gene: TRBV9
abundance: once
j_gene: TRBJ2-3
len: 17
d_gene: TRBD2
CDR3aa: CASSPLRAGGEADTQYF
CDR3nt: TGTGCCAGCAGCCCCCTACGGGCGGGGGGGGAGGCAGATACGCAGTATTTT

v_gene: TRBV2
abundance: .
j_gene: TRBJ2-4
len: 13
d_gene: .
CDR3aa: CASRDRAKNIQYF
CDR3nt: TGTGCCAGCAGAGACAGGGCCAAAAACATTCAGTACTTC

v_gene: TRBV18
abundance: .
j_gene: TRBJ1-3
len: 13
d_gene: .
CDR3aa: CASSPSPGNTIYF
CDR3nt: TGTGCCAGCTCACCCTCCCCTGGAAACACCATATATTTT

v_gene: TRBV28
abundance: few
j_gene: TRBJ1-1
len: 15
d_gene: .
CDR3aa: CASSTQGAGNTEAFF
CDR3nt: TGTGCCAGCAGTACCCAAGGGGCAGGAAACACTGAAGCTTTCTTT

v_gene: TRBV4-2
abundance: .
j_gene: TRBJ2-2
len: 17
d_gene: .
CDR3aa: CASSQVGPGSSSGELFF
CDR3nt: TGTGCCAGCAGCCAAGTAGGTCCGGGGTCATCTTCCGGGGAGCTGTTTTTT

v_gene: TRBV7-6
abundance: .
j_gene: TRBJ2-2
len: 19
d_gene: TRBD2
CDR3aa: CASSFWVAGGLERTGELFF
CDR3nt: TGTGCCAGCAGCTTTTGGGTAGCGGGGGGGCTGGAGAGGACCGGGGAGCTGTTTTTT

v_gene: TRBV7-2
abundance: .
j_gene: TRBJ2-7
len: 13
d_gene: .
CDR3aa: CASSFGIYYEQYF
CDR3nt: TGTGCCAGCAGCTTCGGGATCTACTACGAGCAGTACTTC

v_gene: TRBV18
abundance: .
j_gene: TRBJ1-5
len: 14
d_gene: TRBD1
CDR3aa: CASSPEDRGSPQHF
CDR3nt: TGTGCCAGCTCACCAGAGGACAGGGGATCGCCCCAGCATTTT

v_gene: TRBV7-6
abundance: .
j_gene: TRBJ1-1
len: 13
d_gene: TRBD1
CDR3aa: CASSQGQGTEAFF
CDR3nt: TGTGCCAGCAGCCAGGGACAGGGGACTGAAGCTTTCTTT

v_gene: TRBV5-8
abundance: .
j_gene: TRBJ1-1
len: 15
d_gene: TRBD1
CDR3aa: CASSRTGRMNTEAFF
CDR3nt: TGTGCCAGCAGCAGGACAGGGCGGATGAACACTGAAGCTTTCTTT

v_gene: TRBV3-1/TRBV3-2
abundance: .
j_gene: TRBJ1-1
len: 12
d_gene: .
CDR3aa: CASSQVYTEAFF
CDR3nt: TGTGCCAGCAGCCAAGTCTACACTGAAGCTTTCTTT

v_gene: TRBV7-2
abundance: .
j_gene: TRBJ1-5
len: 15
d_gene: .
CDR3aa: CASSPPGGRNQPQHF
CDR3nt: TGTGCCAGCAGCCCACCTGGAGGCCGGAATCAGCCCCAGCATTTT

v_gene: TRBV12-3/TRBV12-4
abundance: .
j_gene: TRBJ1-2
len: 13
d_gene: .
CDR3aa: CASSLTDNHGYTF
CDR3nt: TGTGCCAGCAGTTTAACCGACAACCATGGCTACACCTTC

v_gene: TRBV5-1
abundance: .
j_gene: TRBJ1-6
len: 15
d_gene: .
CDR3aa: CASSLGQAKNSPLHF
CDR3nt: TGCGCCAGCAGCTTGGGTCAGGCCAAAAATTCACCCCTCCACTTT

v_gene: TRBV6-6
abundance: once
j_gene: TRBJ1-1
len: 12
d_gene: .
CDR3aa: CASRAGESEAFF
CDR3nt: TGTGCCAGCAGGGCAGGTGAGTCTGAAGCTTTCTTT

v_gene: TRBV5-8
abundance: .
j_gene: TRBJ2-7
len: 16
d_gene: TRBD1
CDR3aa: CASSVNPGQPSYEQYF
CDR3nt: TGTGCCAGCAGCGTAAACCCGGGACAGCCTTCCTACGAGCAGTACTTC

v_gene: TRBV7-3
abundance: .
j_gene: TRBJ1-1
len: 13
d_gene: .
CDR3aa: CASSLNPGTEAFF
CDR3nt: TGTGCCAGCAGCTTAAATCCGGGGACTGAAGCTTTCTTT

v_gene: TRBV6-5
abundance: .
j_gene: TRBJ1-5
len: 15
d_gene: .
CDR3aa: CASSPTGGSNQPQHF
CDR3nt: TGTGCCAGCAGCCCGACAGGTGGAAGCAATCAGCCCCAGCATTTT

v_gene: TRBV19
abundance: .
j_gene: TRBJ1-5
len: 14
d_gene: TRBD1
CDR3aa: CASSRDSPNQPQHF
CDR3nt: TGTGCCAGTAGTCGGGACAGCCCCAATCAGCCCCAGCATTTT

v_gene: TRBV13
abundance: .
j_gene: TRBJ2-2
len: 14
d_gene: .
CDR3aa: CASSLGLNTGELFF
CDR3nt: TGTGCCAGCAGCTTGGGACTTAACACCGGGGAGCTGTTTTTT

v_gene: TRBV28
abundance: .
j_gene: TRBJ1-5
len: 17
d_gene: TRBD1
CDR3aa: CASSSSGTVPSNQPQHF
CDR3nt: TGTGCCAGCAGTTCTTCAGGGACAGTTCCTTCCAATCAGCCCCAGCATTTT

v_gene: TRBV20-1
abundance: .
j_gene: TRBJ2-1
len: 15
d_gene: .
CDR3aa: CSASSLRSSYNEQFF
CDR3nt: TGCAGTGCTAGTTCTTTACGTAGCTCCTACAATGAGCAGTTCTTC

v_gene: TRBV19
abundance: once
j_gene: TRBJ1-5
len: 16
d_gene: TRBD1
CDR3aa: CASRPGGTGGNQPQHF
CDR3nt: TGTGCCAGCCGTCCGGGGGGGACAGGGGGCAACCAGCCCCAGCATTTT

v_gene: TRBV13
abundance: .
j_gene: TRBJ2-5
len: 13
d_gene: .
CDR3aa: CASSFELQETQYF
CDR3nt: TGTGCCAGCAGCTTTGAACTCCAAGAGACCCAGTACTTC

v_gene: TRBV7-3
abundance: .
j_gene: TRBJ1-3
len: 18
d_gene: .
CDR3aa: CASRQPPGLPPGINTIYF
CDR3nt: TGTGCCAGCAGACAACCTCCGGGACTCCCTCCGGGCATAAACACCATATATTTT

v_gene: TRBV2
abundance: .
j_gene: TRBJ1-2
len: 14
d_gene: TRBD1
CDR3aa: CASSRTQGLYGYTF
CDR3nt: TGTGCCAGCAGCCGAACACAGGGGCTCTATGGCTACACCTTC

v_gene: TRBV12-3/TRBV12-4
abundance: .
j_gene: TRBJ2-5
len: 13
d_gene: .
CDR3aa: CASSYDYQETQYF
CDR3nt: TGTGCCAGCAGTTACGACTACCAAGAGACCCAGTACTTC

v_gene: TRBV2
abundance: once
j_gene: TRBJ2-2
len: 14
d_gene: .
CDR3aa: CASSGLLPSGELFF
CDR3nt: TGTGCCAGCAGTGGACTCCTGCCGTCCGGGGAGCTGTTTTTT

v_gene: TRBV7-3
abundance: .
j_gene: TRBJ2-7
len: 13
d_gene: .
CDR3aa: CASSLTGAYEQYF
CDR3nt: TGTGCCAGCAGCTTAACAGGGGCCTACGAGCAGTACTTC

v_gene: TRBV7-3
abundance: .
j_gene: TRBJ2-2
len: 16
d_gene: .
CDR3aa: CASSLQQAANTGELFF
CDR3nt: TGTGCCAGCAGCTTACAACAGGCCGCGAACACCGGGGAGCTGTTTTTT

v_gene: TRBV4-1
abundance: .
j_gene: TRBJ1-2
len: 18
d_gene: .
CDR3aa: CASSPYPTESDRNYGYTF
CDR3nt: TGCGCCAGCAGCCCTTACCCCACAGAATCTGACAGAAACTATGGCTACACCTTC

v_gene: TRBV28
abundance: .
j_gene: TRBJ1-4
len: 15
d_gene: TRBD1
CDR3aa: CASSSLSGGPEKLFF
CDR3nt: TGTGCCAGCAGTTCCCTCTCAGGGGGCCCTGAAAAACTGTTTTTT